Below are 12 T cell receptor beta chains sequenced from a single sample in a study of CD8 T cells in ankylosing spondylitis. Study-wide results and limits: Apparently characteristic of ankylosing spondylitis blood was a TCR beta motif (eight highly homologous variants).

The antigens of these receptors remain unknown. TCRdb reprocessed the 5' RACE reads via MiXCR and lists one record per CDR3 protein. The sample includes 100,000 to 150,000 distinct CDR3 sequences, more than 15% of them seen just once. The specimen was blood, either unsorted or a sorted T cell fraction (not recorded which). All receptors derive from a male donor with ankylosing spondylitis.

This clonotype was found a few times. The chain couples TRBV7-9 to TRBJ2-7, with TRBD1 identical over 7 bases. After removal of 5 bases from V and 3 bases from J, the junction contained 7 bases not matched to a gene. CDR1 SEHNR and CDR2 FQNEAQ come from the germline V gene (reference sequence). The CDR3 runs to 14 residues. Here the CDR3 DNA reads TGTGCCAGCAGCCCCCGGGACAGCCTCTACGAGCAGTACTTC. Its translation is CASSPRDSLYEQYF.

This clonotype was picked up a small number of times. The rearrangement joins TRBV7-9 to TRBJ2-2; 13 nucleotides line up with TRBD2. Germline trimming cut 5 bases from V and 2 bases from J; bases unmatched to any gene: 2. The CDR3 contains 16 residues. Germline CDR1 and CDR2: SEHNR and FQNEAQ (reference sequence). This CDR3 reads CASSGLAGVNTGELFF. In DNA form, the CDR3 reads TGTGCCAGCAGCGGACTAGCGGGAGTAAACACCGGGGAGCTGTTTTTT.

The rearrangement links TRBV7-9 to TRBJ2-3, with 11 bases that match TRBD2. V dropped 4 bases and J dropped 8; count of bases not matched to a gene: 8. In germline, CDR1 is SEHNR, CDR2 FQNEAQ (reference sequence). This CDR3 region has 15 residues. The CDR3 DNA sequence: TGTGCCAGCAGCTACGGGACTAGCGGAGTTACTACGCAGTATTTT. Translating it yields CASSYGTSGVTTQYF. Drawing the rest from reference TRBV7-9 and TRBJ2-3, the complete variable domain is DTGVSQNPRHKITKRGQNVTFRCDPISEHNRLYWYRQTLGQGPEFLTYFQNEAQLEKSRLLSDRFSAERPKGSFSTLEIQRTEQGDSAMYLCASSYGTSGVTTQYFGPGTRLTVL.

The genes are TRBV7-9 and TRBJ2-7, with a possible D match to TRBD1 (5 bases). The CDR3 spans 14 residues. V was shortened by 7 bases and J by 2 bases, with 15 bases between the two germline ends. The V gene's germline CDR1 is SEHNR and CDR2 FQNEAQ (reference sequence). CDR3 residues: CASTQDITPYEQYF. DNA of the CDR3: TGTGCCAGCACCCAGGACATTACCCCCTACGAGCAGTACTTC.

The V call is TRBV7-9, the J call TRBJ2-1; weak D call: TRBD2 (6 bases). The CDR3 runs to 17 residues. Trimming cost V 4 bases and J 3 bases, with 19 bases left between them. Germline assignment: CDR1 SEHNR and CDR2 FQNEAQ (reference sequence). CDR3 sequence reads: CASSSPTEGPGYNEQFF. The CDR3 DNA follows: TGTGCCAGCAGCTCACCCACGGAGGGACCAGGCTACAATGAGCAGTTCTTC. Looking up the rest from reference TRBV7-9 and TRBJ2-1 gives the full variable domain: DTGVSQNPRHKITKRGQNVTFRCDPISEHNRLYWYRQTLGQGPEFLTYFQNEAQLEKSRLLSDRFSAERPKGSFSTLEIQRTEQGDSAMYLCASSSPTEGPGYNEQFFGPGTRLTVL.

The table lists this clonotype with a few counts. The chain links TRBV4-1 to TRBJ2-3; D possibly corresponds to TRBD1 (5 bases). The germline V gene encodes CDR1 MGHRA and CDR2 YSYEKL. The germline V and J ends were trimmed by 1 base and 10 bases, with 6 bases remaining between them. CDR3 length: 11 residues. The CDR3 spells CASSQGRAQYF. CDR3 sequence (DNA): TGCGCCAGCAGCCAAGGCAGGGCGCAGTATTTT.

This rearrangement joins TRBV4-1 to TRBJ2-7; D gene unclear. CDR3 size: 15 residues. Germline assignment: CDR1 MGHRA and CDR2 YSYEKL. V lost 0 bases and J lost 0, with 9 bases in between. The CDR3 is CASSQDGGFSYEQYF. In DNA form, the CDR3 reads TGCGCCAGCAGCCAAGACGGCGGTTTCTCCTACGAGCAGTACTTC.

This clonotype was seen a few times. This chain joins TRBV12-5 and TRBJ1-1; a weak D match, TRBD1 (5 bases). This CDR3 spans 19 amino acids. Trimming pared 0 bases from V and 0 bases from J, leaving 20 bases between. Germline values: CDR1 LGHNT, CDR2 FRNRAP. This CDR3 is CASGLVLNRLDPMNTEAFF. CDR3 nucleotides: TGTGCTAGTGGTTTGGTACTGAACAGGCTAGACCCGATGAACACTGAAGCTTTCTTT.

The genes are TRBV7-3 and TRBJ2-1, with D possibly called TRBD1 or TRBD2 (5 bases each). Germline V gives CDR1 SGHTA, CDR2 FQGTGA. The germline V and J ends were trimmed by 5 bases and 4 bases, with 15 bases remaining between them. The CDR3 spans 15 residues. CDR3 residues: CASSPRGEHYNEQFF. The CDR3 coding sequence is TGTGCCAGCAGCCCGCGAGGGGAACATTACAATGAGCAGTTCTTC.

J is TRBJ1-6 and V is TRBV5-1; 9 bases align to TRBD1. The CDR3 sequence is 15 residues long. From germline, CDR1 is SGHRS and CDR2 YFSETQ. V lost 5 bases, J lost 8 bases, and 8 bases stayed unmatched. Here the CDR3 reads CASRLTGQGHSPLHF. For the CDR3, the DNA is TGCGCCAGCAGATTAACGGGACAGGGACATTCACCCCTCCACTTT.

The chain has TRBV27 and TRBJ2-1; 9 nucleotides match TRBD2. Trimming took 7 bases from V and 4 from J; bases not matched to a gene: 2. The CDR3 sequence is 13 residues long. Germline values: CDR1 MNHEY, CDR2 SMNVEV (reference sequence). The CDR3 is CASTSGAYNEQFF. CDR3 DNA: TGTGCCAGCACTAGCGGGGCTTACAATGAGCAGTTCTTC.

This clonotype was recorded many times. The J gene is TRBJ2-2, the V gene TRBV29-1, with D hard to call. There are 14 residues in the CDR3. From germline, CDR1 is SQVTM and CDR2 ANQGSEA. Trimming pared 2 bases from V and 3 bases from J, leaving 10 bases between. The CDR3 sequence: CSVEHRADTGELFF. CDR3 DNA: TGCAGCGTTGAACACCGGGCGGACACCGGGGAGCTGTTTTTT.